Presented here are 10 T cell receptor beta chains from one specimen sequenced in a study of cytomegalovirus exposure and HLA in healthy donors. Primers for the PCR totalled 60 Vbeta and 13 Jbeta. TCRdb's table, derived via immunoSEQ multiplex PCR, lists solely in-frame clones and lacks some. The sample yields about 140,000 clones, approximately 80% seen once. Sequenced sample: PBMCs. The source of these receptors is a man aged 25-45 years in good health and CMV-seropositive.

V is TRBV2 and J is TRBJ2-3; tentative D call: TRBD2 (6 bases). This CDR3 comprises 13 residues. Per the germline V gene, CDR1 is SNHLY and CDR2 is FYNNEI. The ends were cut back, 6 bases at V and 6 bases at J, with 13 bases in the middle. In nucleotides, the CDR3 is TGTGCCAGCAGCCTCACACGGGAGGATACGCAGTATTTT. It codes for CASSLTREDTQYF.

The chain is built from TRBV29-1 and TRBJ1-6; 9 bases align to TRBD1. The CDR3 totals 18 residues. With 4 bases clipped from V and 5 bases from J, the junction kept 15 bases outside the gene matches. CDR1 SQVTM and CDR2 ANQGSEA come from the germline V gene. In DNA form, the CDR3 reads TGCAGCGTTGTGGGGGACAGGGAGTTAGCGACCGATAATTCACCCCTCCACTTT. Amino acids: CSVVGDRELATDNSPLHF.

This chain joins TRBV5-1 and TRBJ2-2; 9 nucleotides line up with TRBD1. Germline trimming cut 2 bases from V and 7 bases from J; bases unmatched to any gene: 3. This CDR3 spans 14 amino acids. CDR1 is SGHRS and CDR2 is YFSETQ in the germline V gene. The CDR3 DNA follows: TGCGCCAGCAGCTTACAGGGGGCGGACGGGGAGCTGTTTTTT. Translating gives CASSLQGADGELFF.

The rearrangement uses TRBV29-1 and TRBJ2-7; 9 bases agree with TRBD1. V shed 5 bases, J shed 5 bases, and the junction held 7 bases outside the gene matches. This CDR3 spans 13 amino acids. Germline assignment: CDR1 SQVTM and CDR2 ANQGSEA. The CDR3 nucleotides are TGCAGCGTTCGTCACAGGGGGCTCAACGAGCAGTACTTC. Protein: CSVRHRGLNEQYF.

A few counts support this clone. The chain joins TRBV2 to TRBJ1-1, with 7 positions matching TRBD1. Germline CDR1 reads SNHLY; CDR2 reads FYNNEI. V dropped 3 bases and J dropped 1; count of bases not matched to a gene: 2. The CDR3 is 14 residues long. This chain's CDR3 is CASSDRTGNTEAFF. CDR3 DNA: TGTGCCAGCAGTGACCGGACAGGGAACACTGAAGCTTTCTTT.

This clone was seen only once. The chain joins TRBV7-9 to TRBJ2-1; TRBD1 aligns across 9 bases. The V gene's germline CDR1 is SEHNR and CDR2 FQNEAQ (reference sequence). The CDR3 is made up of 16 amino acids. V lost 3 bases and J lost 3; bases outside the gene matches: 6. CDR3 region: CASSFSGTGIYNEQFF. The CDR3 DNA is TGTGCCAGCAGCTTTTCCGGGACAGGGATCTACAATGAGCAGTTCTTC. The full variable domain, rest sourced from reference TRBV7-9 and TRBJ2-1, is DTGVSQNPRHKITKRGQNVTFRCDPISEHNRLYWYRQTLGQGPEFLTYFQNEAQLEKSRLLSDRFSAERPKGSFSTLEIQRTEQGDSAMYLCASSFSGTGIYNEQFFGPGTRLTVL.

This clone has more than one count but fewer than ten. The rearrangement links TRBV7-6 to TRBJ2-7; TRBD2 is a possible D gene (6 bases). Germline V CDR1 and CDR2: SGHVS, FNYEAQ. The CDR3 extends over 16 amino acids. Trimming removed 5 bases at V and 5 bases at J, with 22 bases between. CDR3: CASSRGPDGGYDEQYF. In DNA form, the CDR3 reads TGTGCCAGCAGCCGAGGGCCCGATGGAGGGTATGACGAGCAGTACTTC.

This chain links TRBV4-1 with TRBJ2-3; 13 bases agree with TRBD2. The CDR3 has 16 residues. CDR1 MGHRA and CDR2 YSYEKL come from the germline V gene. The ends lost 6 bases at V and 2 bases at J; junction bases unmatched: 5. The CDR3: CASSRTSGGITDTQYF. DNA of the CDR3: TGCGCCAGCAGTCGGACTAGCGGGGGTATCACAGATACGCAGTATTTT.

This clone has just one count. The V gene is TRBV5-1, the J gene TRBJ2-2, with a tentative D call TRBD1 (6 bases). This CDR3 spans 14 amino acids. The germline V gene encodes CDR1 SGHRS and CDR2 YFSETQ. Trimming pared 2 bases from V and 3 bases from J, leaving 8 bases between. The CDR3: CASSFYRDTGELFF. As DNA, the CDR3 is TGCGCCAGCAGCTTCTACAGGGACACCGGGGAGCTGTTTTTT.

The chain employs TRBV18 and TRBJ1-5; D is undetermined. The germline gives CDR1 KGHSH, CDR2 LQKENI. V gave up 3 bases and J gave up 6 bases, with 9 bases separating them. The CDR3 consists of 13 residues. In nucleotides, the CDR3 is TGTGCCAGCTCACCCGGGGAAAGTCAGCCCCAGCATTTT. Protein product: CASSPGESQPQHF. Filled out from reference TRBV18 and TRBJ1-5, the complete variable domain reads NAGVMQNPRHLVRRRGQEARLRCSPMKGHSHVYWYRQLPEEGLKFMVYLQKENIIDESGMPKERFSAEFPKEGPSILRIQQVVRGDSAAYFCASSPGESQPQHFGDGTRLSIL.